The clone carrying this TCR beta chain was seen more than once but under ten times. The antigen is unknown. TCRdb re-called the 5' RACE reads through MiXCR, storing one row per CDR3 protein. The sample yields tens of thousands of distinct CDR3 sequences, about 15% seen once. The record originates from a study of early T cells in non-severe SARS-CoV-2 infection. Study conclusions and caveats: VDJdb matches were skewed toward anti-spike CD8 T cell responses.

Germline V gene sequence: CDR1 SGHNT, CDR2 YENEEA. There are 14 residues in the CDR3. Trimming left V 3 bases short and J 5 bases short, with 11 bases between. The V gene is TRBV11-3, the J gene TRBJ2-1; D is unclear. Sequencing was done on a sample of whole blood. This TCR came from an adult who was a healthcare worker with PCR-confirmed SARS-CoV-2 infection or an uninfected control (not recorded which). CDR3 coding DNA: TGTGCCAGCAGCTTTAGATCCCCGGACAATGAGCAGTTCTTC. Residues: CASSFRSPDNEQFF.